This T cell receptor (beta chain) came from a study of identical twins. TCRdb recomputed calls from the 5' RACE reads with MiXCR, one row per CDR3 protein. The sample carries about 900,000 distinct CDR3 sequences, about 12% recorded once. J gave up 5 bases and V 5 bases, and 4 bases lay outside the gene matches. Germline loops: CDR1 DFQATT, CDR2 SNEGSKA (reference sequence). This CDR3 is 12 amino acids long. This clonotype was counted a few times. In addition, the sample was reused for a study of yellow fever vaccine responses in identical twins.

Sequenced input: PBMCs. The receptor was isolated from a woman younger than 30 in good health. The V call is TRBV20-1, the J call TRBJ1-2; 8 bases map to TRBD1. This chain's CDR3 is CSAEGQGYGYTF. CDR3 coding DNA: TGCAGTGCTGAAGGACAGGGTTATGGCTACACCTTC.